A single sample gave rise to the 25 T cell receptor beta chains below, sequenced in a study of cytomegalovirus exposure and HLA in healthy donors. The PCR used 60 Vbeta and 13 Jbeta primers. Libraries were prepared by immunoSEQ multiplex PCR; TCRdb keeps only in-frame clonotypes and omits some of them. This table holds approximately 130,000 clones, around 83% found once. The sample comprised PBMCs. The origin of the receptors is a woman aged 50 to 60 in good health and CMV-seropositive.

V gene TRBV7-2 combines with J gene TRBJ1-3; perhaps TRBD1 as D (5 bases). The CDR3 is made up of 16 amino acids. CDR1 and CDR2 (germline): SGHTA, FQGNSA. Trimming cost V 4 bases and J 0 bases, with 13 bases left between them. DNA for the CDR3: TGTGCCAGCAGCTCCTCCGGGGGGGACTCTGGAAACACCATATATTTT. Translated: CASSSSGGDSGNTIYF.

This clone was counted a single time. The rearrangement uses TRBV7-2 and TRBJ2-5; D not certain. V was trimmed by 5 bases and J by 2 bases, leaving 15 bases between them. This CDR3 comprises 15 residues. The germline V gene encodes CDR1 SGHTA and CDR2 FQGNSA. The CDR3 loop is CASSLTPTNQETQYF. The DNA of the CDR3 is TGTGCCAGCAGCCTAACCCCTACTAATCAAGAGACCCAGTACTTC.

CDR3 residues: CASSALEDRGLVYGYTF. DNA of the CDR3: TGTGCCAGCAGTGCTCTCGAGGACAGGGGGCTGGTCTATGGCTACACCTTC. The gene calls are TRBV28 and TRBJ1-2; 11 bases align to TRBD1. V was clipped by 5 bases and J by 4 bases; unmatched bases: 12. The germline CDR1 and CDR2 sequences are MDHEN and SYDVKM. This CDR3 contains 17 residues.

The chain couples TRBV27 to TRBJ1-1; TRBD1 matches at 9 bases. The V segment lost 3 bases and the J segment 12 bases; nucleotides outside the gene matches: 8. Germline-derived CDR1 and CDR2 are MNHEY and SMNVEV (reference sequence). This CDR3 comprises 13 residues. CDR3 sequence: CASSLGTGYETFF. In DNA form, the CDR3 reads TGTGCCAGCAGTTTGGGGACAGGGTACGAGACTTTCTTT.

This clone was picked up a small number of times. This chain joins TRBV6-1 and TRBJ2-1; 11 nucleotides match TRBD2. The CDR3 runs to 15 residues. V shed 6 bases and J 5 bases; nucleotides not matched to a gene: 6. Germline V gene data show CDR1 as MNHNS and CDR2 as SASEGT. CDR3 loop: CASRPGLAVHNEQFF. In DNA, the CDR3 is TGTGCCAGCAGACCGGGACTAGCGGTTCACAATGAGCAGTTCTTC.

The rearrangement uses TRBV7-6 and TRBJ2-1, with 8 nucleotides matching TRBD2. J was trimmed by 7 bases and V by 2 bases; bases with no gene match: 16. CDR3 length: 18 amino acids. Germline lookup yields CDR1 SGHVS and CDR2 FNYEAQ. As DNA, the CDR3 is TGTGCCAGCAGCTTATCGACGTCCGGGACTCGGGGGGGAAATGAGCAGTTCTTC. Protein product: CASSLSTSGTRGGNEQFF.

This chain uses TRBV5-5 with TRBJ2-7; no definite D call. Trimming stripped 0 bases from V and 0 bases from J, with 10 bases between. The CDR3 spans 15 residues. CDR1 is SGHKS, CDR2 YYEKEE, per germline (reference sequence). The CDR3 loop is CASSLAARPSYEQYF. The CDR3 nucleotides read TGTGCCAGCAGCTTGGCCGCCAGGCCCTCCTACGAGCAGTACTTC.

This clone was counted a single time. V gene TRBV29-1 combines with J gene TRBJ1-2; possible D gene TRBD1, 6 bases. Trimming removed 6 bases at V and 8 bases at J, with 13 bases between. CDR1 is SQVTM, CDR2 ANQGSEA, per germline. This CDR3 spans 11 amino acids. CDR3: CSVEGVRGYTF. DNA of the CDR3: TGCAGCGTAGAGGGGGTGCGCGGCTACACCTTC.

V is TRBV27 and J is TRBJ2-7; 11 nucleotides match TRBD2. This CDR3 is 15 amino acids long. V was clipped by 5 bases and J by 6 bases; unmatched bases: 9. CDR1 is MNHEY and CDR2 is SMNVEV in the germline V gene (reference sequence). DNA for the CDR3: TGTGCCAGCAGTCCACTAGCGGGAGTATTCTCCGAGCAGTACTTC. It codes for CASSPLAGVFSEQYF.

This chain links TRBV9 with TRBJ2-1; 9 bases line up with TRBD2. CDR1 SGDLS and CDR2 YYNGEE come from the germline V gene. V gave up 3 bases and J gave up 8 bases; unmatched junction bases: 9. This CDR3 contains 15 residues. The CDR3 nucleotides are TGTGCCAGCAGCGGTTGGCGGGAGGGCCGCTATGAGCAGTTCTTC. Protein sequence: CASSGWREGRYEQFF.

This chain links TRBV9 with TRBJ1-1; a possible D gene is TRBD1 (5 bases). The V end lost 4 bases, the J end lost 0 bases, and 13 bases lay between the germline ends. This CDR3 is built from 15 residues. Germline-derived CDR1 and CDR2 are SGDLS and YYNGEE. The CDR3 DNA follows: TGTGCCAGCAGCCCAGTGGGCAGGGTGAACACTGAAGCTTTCTTT. Translated: CASSPVGRVNTEAFF.

V gene TRBV7-6 combines with J gene TRBJ2-7; D may be TRBD1 (6 bases). This CDR3 has 15 residues. CDR1 SGHVS and CDR2 FNYEAQ come from the germline V gene. Trimming removed 1 base from V and 1 base from J, with 11 bases in between. CDR3 region: CASSLDLQGSYEQYF. For the CDR3, the DNA is TGTGCCAGCAGCTTAGATTTACAGGGATCCTACGAGCAGTACTTC.

The gene calls are TRBV4-1 and TRBJ2-7; maybe TRBD2 (5 bases). The germline V gene encodes CDR1 MGHRA and CDR2 YSYEKL. V dropped 5 bases and J dropped 7 bases, with 9 bases sitting between them. This CDR3 has 11 residues. CDR3 protein: CASSYEGEQYF. For the CDR3, the DNA is TGCGCCAGCAGCTATGAGGGAGAGCAGTACTTC.

V is TRBV10-3 and J is TRBJ2-5; no reliable D call. Germline lookup yields CDR1 ENHRY and CDR2 SYGVKD. V shed 6 bases and J shed 2 bases, with 10 bases lying between them. This CDR3 comprises 13 residues. The chain's CDR3 is CAISTPEQETQYF. CDR3 bases: TGTGCCATCAGCACTCCCGAGCAAGAGACCCAGTACTTC.

This clone was recorded a few times. This sequence joins TRBV6-5 and TRBJ2-7; no firm D call. The CDR3 extends over 14 amino acids. Germline loops: CDR1 MNHEY, CDR2 SVGAGI. V was shortened by 4 bases and J by 2 bases, with 12 bases between the two germline ends. In nucleotides, the CDR3 is TGTGCCAGCAGTTCCTTCGTGGGCACCTACGAGCAGTACTTC. This codes for CASSSFVGTYEQYF.

The chain uses TRBV30 and TRBJ2-7; possibly TRBD1 for D (5 bases). From germline, CDR1 is GTSNPN and CDR2 SVGIG (reference sequence). This CDR3 region has 13 residues. V was shortened by 1 base and J by 7 bases, with 14 bases between the two germline ends. CDR3 DNA: TGTGCCTGGAGTGATGCAGGGCTAGGGGAGCAGTACTTC. The encoded protein is CAWSDAGLGEQYF.

The V call is TRBV7-9, the J call TRBJ2-7; 8 nucleotides agree with TRBD1. J lost 5 bases, V lost 5 bases, and 8 bases had no gene match. CDR1 is SEHNR and CDR2 is FQNEAQ in the germline V gene (reference sequence). The CDR3 is 14 amino acids. CDR3 sequence (DNA): TGTGCCAGCAGCATCTCTCAGGGGGCCCACGAGCAGTACTTC. It yields the protein CASSISQGAHEQYF.

The chain recombines TRBV27 with TRBJ1-5; D might be TRBD1 (5 bases). This CDR3 has 13 amino acids. Trimming removed 2 bases from V and 6 bases from J, with 8 bases in between. Germline CDR1 and CDR2: MNHEY and SMNVEV (reference sequence). This CDR3 reads CASSLQGGQPQHF. The CDR3 coding sequence is TGTGCCAGCAGTTTACAGGGAGGTCAGCCCCAGCATTTT.

The genes are TRBV4-1 and TRBJ2-3, with D possibly TRBD1 on 5 matching bases. Trimming pared 1 base from V and 4 bases from J, leaving 9 bases between. This CDR3 is 14 amino acids long. Germline CDR1 is MGHRA and CDR2 is YSYEKL. CDR3 sequence reads: CASSQVEGADTQYF. The CDR3 nucleotides read TGCGCCAGCAGCCAAGTGGAAGGGGCAGATACGCAGTATTTT.

V is TRBV27 and J is TRBJ2-1; 7 positions agree with TRBD2. In germline, CDR1 is MNHEY, CDR2 SMNVEV (reference sequence). V trimming: 6 bases; J trimming: 7 bases; junction bases outside the gene matches: 9. The CDR3 is 14 amino acids. In DNA, the CDR3 is TGTGCCAGCAGCCCTAGCGGTGGGGTTAATGAGCAGTTCTTC. Protein sequence: CASSPSGGVNEQFF.

The gene calls are TRBV4-2 and TRBJ1-2; TRBD1 matches 10 bases. Germline V gene sequence: CDR1 LGHNA, CDR2 YNFKEQ. Trimming cost V 3 bases and J 4 bases; bases outside gene matches: 8. The CDR3 has 16 amino acids. The CDR3 DNA follows: TGTGCCAGCAGCCACCGACAGGGGGCGCCGATCTATGGCTACACCTTC. Translation: CASSHRQGAPIYGYTF.

The chain carries TRBV19 and TRBJ1-3, with D unclear. The CDR3 extends over 13 amino acids. Germline CDR1 LNHDA, CDR2 SQIVND (reference sequence). With 5 bases removed from V and 0 bases from J, the gap between germline ends came to 5 bases. The CDR3 DNA reads as TGTGCCAGTAGTCTTAGCTCTGGAAACACCATATATTTT. Its translation is CASSLSSGNTIYF.

The chain combines TRBV5-4 with TRBJ2-3, with 7 nucleotides matching TRBD2. The V segment lost 3 bases and the J segment 6 bases; nucleotides outside the gene matches: 7. This CDR3 is built from 14 residues. Looked up from germline, CDR1 is SGHNT and CDR2 is YYREEE (reference sequence). For the CDR3, the DNA is TGTGCCAGCAGCTGGAGCGGGGACGGGGATACGCAGTATTTT. Translated, it gives CASSWSGDGDTQYF.

This clone turned up a few times. The chain employs TRBV30 and TRBJ1-3, with D tentatively TRBD1 (6 bases). V shed 4 bases and J shed 4 bases, with 11 bases lying between them. Germline-derived CDR1 and CDR2 are GTSNPN and SVGIG (reference sequence). The CDR3 length is 13 residues. CDR3 sequence reads: CAWMGGHGNTIYF. CDR3 bases: TGTGCCTGGATGGGGGGGCACGGAAACACCATATATTTT.

This clone was seen only once. J is TRBJ2-7 and V is TRBV29-1, with TRBD2 as a possible D gene (5 bases). CDR3 length: 11 amino acids. CDR1 SQVTM and CDR2 ANQGSEA come from the germline V gene. The V gene lost 0 bases and the J gene lost 9 bases, with 9 bases spanning the gap. CDR3 loop: CSVEDLGGQYF. CDR3 sequence (DNA): TGCAGCGTTGAAGATCTAGGAGGGCAGTACTTC.